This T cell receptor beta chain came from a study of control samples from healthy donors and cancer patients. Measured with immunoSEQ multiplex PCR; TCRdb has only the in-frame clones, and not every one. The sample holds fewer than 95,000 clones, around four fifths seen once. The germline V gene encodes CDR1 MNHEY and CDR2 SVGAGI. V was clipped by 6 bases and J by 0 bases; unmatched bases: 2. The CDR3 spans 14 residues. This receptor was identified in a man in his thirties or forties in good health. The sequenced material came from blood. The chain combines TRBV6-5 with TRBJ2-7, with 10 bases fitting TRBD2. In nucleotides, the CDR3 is TGTGCCAGCAGCCTAGCGGGGGCCTCCTACGAGCAGTACTTC. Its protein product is CASSLAGASYEQYF.